Included here is one T cell receptor beta chain sequence, with context. These data belong to a study of human versus mouse CDR3 diversity and MHC coevolution. Some clones are missing from TCRdb's copy, which holds only in-frame ones; the method was immunoSEQ multiplex PCR. The sample consists of roughly 81,000 clones, roughly 93% of them appearing once. The sequence was obtained from a person aged 30 to 69 in good health. Sequencing was done on a sample of naive CD4+ T cells from blood. Subset: CD45RO-negative CD62L-positive naive CD4 T cells.

The CDR3 DNA is TGTGCCAGCAGTACTCAGGGGGCTGGCAATCAGCCCCAGCATTTT. Residues: CASSTQGAGNQPQHF. This chain uses TRBV6-1 with TRBJ1-5; 8 bases agree with TRBD1. The germline gives CDR1 MNHNS, CDR2 SASEGT. This CDR3 has 15 amino acids. The junction had 5 bases not matched to a gene; V was cut back by 5 bases and J by 2 bases.